This T cell receptor beta chain was identified in a study of T cell clones after liver transplantation. For the study at large: TCRbeta sequencing after a pre-transplant mixed lymphocyte reaction identified graft-donor-reactive clones, later tracked in post-transplant blood.

V lost 2 bases to trimming and J lost 1 base; unmatched junction nucleotides: 0. CDR1 is ENHRY, CDR2 SYGVKD, per germline. The CDR3 totals 15 residues. Sequenced by immunoSEQ multiplex PCR; TCRdb stores in-frame clones only, minus some. The sample records about 58,000 clones, around two thirds being singletons. The sample here was CD4+ T cells from blood, taken at the approximately 15-month timepoint. The rearrangement uses TRBV10-3 and TRBJ1-3; the match to TRBD1 covers 9 bases. The TCR sequence derives from a human patient who received a liver transplant. Some of these T cells may belong to the graft donor. This CDR3 reads CAISEDRGSGNTIYF. The CDR3, as DNA: TGTGCCATCAGTGAGGACAGGGGGTCTGGAAACACCATATATTTT.